This is a list of T cell receptor beta chains from one sample in a study of blood T cells in healthy people across ages. TCRdb reprocessed the 5' RACE reads via MiXCR and lists one record per CDR3 protein. The table has hundreds of thousands of distinct CDR3 sequences, under 55% seen once. The sequencing sample was made of blood. These receptors came from a man aged 55 to 70 in good health. Each CDR3 is given without its conserved first and last residue. Fields, in order: J gene, V gene, CDR3 protein.

J: TRBJ2-5
V: TRBV5-1
CDR3: ASSWDNEQY

J: TRBJ2-3
V: TRBV9
CDR3: ASSVSVGGGADTQY

J: TRBJ2-7
V: TRBV7-9
CDR3: ASSLEAGAPYEQY

J: TRBJ1-6
V: TRBV20-1
CDR3: SASRGTENSPLH

J: TRBJ2-3
V: TRBV4-3
CDR3: ASSPLGGYTQY

J: TRBJ1-4
V: TRBV7-2
CDR3: ASSSFPFSRQGVENEKLF

J: TRBJ1-1
V: TRBV5-6
CDR3: ASSFPRDHMNTEAF

J: NA
V: TRBV7-2
CDR3: ASSLGSGTRSEQY

J: TRBJ2-1
V: TRBV3-1
CDR3: ASSQDQGSRRNEQF

J: NA
V: TRBV3-1
CDR3: ASSQGLLAGASMMETQY

J: TRBJ1-1
V: TRBV12-3/TRBV12-4
CDR3: ASRGDRGGNTEAF

J: TRBJ2-1
V: TRBV30
CDR3: AWTRAGLNNEQF

J: TRBJ2-7
V: TRBV6-2/TRBV6-3
CDR3: ASSSERDRVNEQY

J: TRBJ1-4
V: TRBV6-6
CDR3: ASRTRDRGLTNEKLF

J: TRBJ1-1
V: TRBV20-1
CDR3: SAREDGYTEAF

J: TRBJ2-5
V: TRBV12-3/TRBV12-4
CDR3: ASSTGLAGQETQY

J: TRBJ2-1
V: TRBV6-2/TRBV6-3
CDR3: ASSYSPLAGVYNEQF

J: TRBJ1-2
V: TRBV11-2
CDR3: ASSLPSQGYGYT

J: TRBJ1-2
V: TRBV20-1
CDR3: SASQVLPSYGYT

J: TRBJ2-5
V: TRBV9
CDR3: ASSVRSGGQETQY

J: TRBJ1-4
V: TRBV5-1
CDR3: ASSPGEEQGANEKLF

J: TRBJ1-2
V: TRBV10-3
CDR3: AIRKGTDLYGYT

J: TRBJ2-6
V: TRBV28
CDR3: ATGRHGANVLT

J: TRBJ2-7
V: TRBV30
CDR3: AWNGGLAPYEQY

J: TRBJ2-7
V: TRBV13
CDR3: ASRTRSSYEQY

J: TRBJ2-2
V: TRBV7-8
CDR3: ASSLARLGNTGELF

J: TRBJ2-7
V: TRBV7-3
CDR3: ASSTRQGMVYEQY

J: TRBJ2-3
V: TRBV5-1
CDR3: ASSRGQGLSTDTQY

J: TRBJ1-2
V: TRBV13
CDR3: ASSLGTGGHGYT

J: NA
V: TRBV7-2
CDR3: ASSLEWGRNEQY

J: TRBJ2-1
V: TRBV10-3
CDR3: AIGGTSGNEQF

J: TRBJ2-7
V: TRBV7-2
CDR3: ASSPGQGGGEQY

J: TRBJ2-1
V: TRBV14
CDR3: ASSQDRSGASGGAREQF

J: TRBJ1-4
V: TRBV4-1
CDR3: ASSPTPYANEKLF

J: TRBJ2-5
V: TRBV12-3/TRBV12-4
CDR3: ASSLVTSGIETQY

J: TRBJ2-7
V: TRBV6-1
CDR3: ASSEGAGRAYEQY

J: TRBJ1-6
V: TRBV11-2
CDR3: ASSLELGPLH

J: TRBJ2-3
V: TRBV21-1
CDR3: ASSKNGAGGPNFGADTQY

J: TRBJ2-7
V: TRBV7-2
CDR3: ASSFSPSSYEQY

J: TRBJ2-5
V: TRBV27
CDR3: ASSPRVAGDRRETQY

J: TRBJ2-5
V: TRBV29-1
CDR3: SVRGFQETQY

J: TRBJ2-1
V: TRBV5-1
CDR3: ASSPAPASSYNEQF

J: TRBJ2-5
V: TRBV20-1
CDR3: SARELGLAGPFQETQY

J: TRBJ2-4
V: TRBV4-1
CDR3: ASSQDTRQGALAKNIQY

J: TRBJ2-5
V: TRBV24-1
CDR3: ATSDWRGDRENKKTQY

J: NA
V: TRBV6-2/TRBV6-3
CDR3: ASRGVGGAENIQY

J: TRBJ1-1
V: TRBV7-2
CDR3: ASSSRNRESYTEAF

J: TRBJ2-3
V: TRBV7-2
CDR3: ASGLGGLSTDTQY

J: TRBJ1-2
V: TRBV12-3/TRBV12-4
CDR3: ASSLQGATQGYT

J: TRBJ1-5
V: TRBV6-1
CDR3: ASSELTYSSQPQH

J: TRBJ2-7
V: TRBV7-8
CDR3: ASSVARGSEQY